This entry lists 24 T cell receptor beta chains sequenced from one sample in a study of blood T cell repertoires in COVID-19. Produced via immunoSEQ multiplex PCR; TCRdb's table is partial and in-frame only. The repertoire holds roughly 220,000 clones, around 86% seen once, with roughly 10% in the top ten. Sequenced: peripheral blood. The receptors were sampled from a woman aged 50 to 65 with COVID-19, enrolled during active disease.

This clone appeared a single time. The chain carries TRBV14 and TRBJ1-3, with TRBD1 matching 8 bases. This CDR3 comprises 16 residues. Germline trimming cut 4 bases from V and 2 bases from J; bases unmatched to any gene: 7. Germline CDR1 reads SGHDN; CDR2 reads FVKESK. In nucleotides, the CDR3 is TGTGCCAGCAGCCCAACAGGGGGAAGTACTGGAAACACCATATATTTT. Encoded protein: CASSPTGGSTGNTIYF.

V and J are TRBV18 and TRBJ1-6; D gene ambiguous. V lost 2 bases to trimming and J lost 9 bases, with 11 bases between them. CDR3 length equals 14 residues. Germline V gives CDR1 KGHSH, CDR2 LQKENI. The CDR3 spells CASSPIRSPSPLHF. The CDR3 DNA sequence: TGTGCCAGCTCACCAATAAGGAGTCCTTCACCCCTCCACTTT.

The V call is TRBV13, the J call TRBJ1-3, with 7 positions matching TRBD1. Germline V gene data show CDR1 as PRHDT and CDR2 as FYEKMQ (reference sequence). Trimming cost V 5 bases and J 0 bases; bases outside gene matches: 4. CDR3 length equals 15 residues. The CDR3 reads CASSRDSNSGNTIYF. For the CDR3, the DNA is TGTGCCAGCAGCCGGGACAGCAACTCTGGAAACACCATATATTTT.

The rearrangement links TRBV12-5 to TRBJ2-7; weak D call: TRBD1 (6 bases). CDR1 and CDR2 from the germline V gene are LGHNT and FRNRAP. V gave up 1 base and J gave up 0 bases, with 10 bases separating them. CDR3 length equals 15 residues. The CDR3 here is CASGLGTRGSYEQYF. CDR3 in DNA: TGTGCTAGTGGTTTGGGGACCAGGGGCTCCTACGAGCAGTACTTC.

This chain connects TRBV5-5 to TRBJ1-2; D uncertain. Trimming cost V 10 bases and J 4 bases, with 14 bases left between them. CDR1 and CDR2 from the germline V gene are SGHKS and YYEKEE (reference sequence). The CDR3 length is 12 residues. CDR3 nucleotide sequence: TGTGCCTCCTCGAACAGCGGCTATGGCTACACCTTC. Its translation: CASSNSGYGYTF.

The genes are TRBV7-2 and TRBJ2-3; 11 positions match TRBD2. The CDR3 totals 16 residues. CDR1 SGHTA and CDR2 FQGNSA come from the germline V gene. V shed 3 bases and J 4 bases; nucleotides not matched to a gene: 6. The CDR3 region has the DNA TGTGCCAGCAGCTTGGATAGCGGGGGGGCCCCAGATACGCAGTATTTT. It yields the protein CASSLDSGGAPDTQYF.

This clone appeared a few times. The chain carries TRBV5-1 and TRBJ2-2; the D gene is possibly TRBD1 (6 bases). Germline V CDR1 and CDR2: SGHRS, YFSETQ. The germline V and J ends were trimmed by 3 bases and 3 bases, with 12 bases remaining between them. The CDR3 runs 15 residues. CDR3 nucleotides: TGCGCCAGCAGCTCTTCGACAGGAGACACCGGGGAGCTGTTTTTT. As protein: CASSSSTGDTGELFF.

The rearrangement joins TRBV28 to TRBJ2-1; 7 positions agree with TRBD1. Looked up from germline, CDR1 is MDHEN and CDR2 is SYDVKM. This CDR3 region has 12 residues. V lost 7 bases, J lost 9 bases, and 6 bases stayed unmatched. In DNA form, the CDR3 reads TGTGCCAGCACGTCACAGGGGCCTGAGCAGTTCTTC. Translating gives CASTSQGPEQFF.

This clone was counted a single time. The CDR3 coding sequence is TGTGCCAGCTCACCCGGGGCGGGGGCCTTCCAAGAGACCCAGTACTTC. It codes for CASSPGAGAFQETQYF. This chain joins TRBV18 and TRBJ2-5; tentatively, D is TRBD2 (7 bases). CDR3 length equals 16 residues. Trimming removed 3 bases at V and 1 base at J, with 15 bases between. Germline CDR1 and CDR2: KGHSH and LQKENI.

This chain joins TRBV19 and TRBJ2-1, with D perhaps TRBD1 (6 bases). V was trimmed by 3 bases and J by 3 bases, leaving 15 bases between them. CDR1 LNHDA and CDR2 SQIVND come from the germline V gene (reference sequence). There are 16 residues in the CDR3. CDR3 nucleotides: TGTGCCAGTAGTATTATAGGGACAATGGTCTACAATGAGCAGTTCTTC. Protein product: CASSIIGTMVYNEQFF.

The chain recombines TRBV4-1 with TRBJ1-6, with D perhaps TRBD1 (5 bases). This CDR3 has 14 amino acids. Germline lookup yields CDR1 MGHRA and CDR2 YSYEKL. V dropped 3 bases and J dropped 6 bases, with 9 bases sitting between them. CDR3 DNA sequence: TGCGCCAGCAGCCAGACAGCGGGTAATTCACCCCTCCACTTT. Protein product: CASSQTAGNSPLHF.

V gene TRBV19 combines with J gene TRBJ2-1, with 10 nucleotides matching TRBD2. J lost 6 bases, V lost 6 bases, and 5 bases had no gene match. There are 14 residues in the CDR3. Germline-derived CDR1 and CDR2 are LNHDA and SQIVND (reference sequence). CDR3 in amino acids: CASSRTSGRNEQFF. CDR3 sequence (DNA): TGTGCCAGTAGCCGGACTAGCGGTCGCAATGAGCAGTTCTTC.

The genes are TRBV7-8 and TRBJ1-1; the match to TRBD1 covers 7 bases. Trimming cost V 7 bases and J 4 bases; bases outside gene matches: 9. The germline V gene encodes CDR1 SGHVS and CDR2 FQNEAQ. CDR3 length equals 14 residues. The CDR3 sequence is CASNLQTGSTEAFF. The CDR3 nucleotides read TGTGCCAGCAACCTTCAGACAGGGAGCACTGAAGCTTTCTTT.

This chain links TRBV11-2 with TRBJ2-3; D ambiguous. This CDR3 has 13 residues. Germline-derived CDR1 and CDR2 are SGHAT and FQNNGV. Trimming shortened V by 7 bases and J by 2 bases, and 10 bases separated the two germline ends. The CDR3 DNA follows: TGTGCCAGCAAACAGTTTTCCACAGATACGCAGTATTTT. Its protein is CASKQFSTDTQYF.

This clone occurred once. The chain couples TRBV4-2 to TRBJ1-6; 7 nucleotides align to TRBD1. Germline CDR1 is LGHNA and CDR2 is YNFKEQ. The CDR3 has 16 amino acids. The V and J ends lost 1 base and 7 bases, in that order; junction bases with no gene match: 7. The CDR3 here is CASSQGTGQLNSPLHF. The CDR3 coding sequence is TGTGCCAGCAGCCAAGGTACGGGACAGCTGAATTCACCCCTCCACTTT.

The chain combines TRBV30 with TRBJ1-6, with D uncertain. Per germline, CDR1 GTSNPN and CDR2 SVGIG (reference sequence). This CDR3 contains 13 residues. V shed 2 bases and J shed 9 bases, with 11 bases lying between them. CDR3 residues: CAWSTPGSSPLHF. The CDR3 DNA follows: TGTGCCTGGAGTACCCCGGGGAGTTCACCCCTCCACTTT. The entire variable domain, with the rest obtained from reference TRBV30 and TRBJ1-6, is as follows: SQTIHQWPATLVQPVGSPLSLECTVEGTSNPNLYWYRQAAGRGLQLLFYSVGIGQISSEVPQNLSASRPQDRQFILSSKKLLLSDSGFYLCAWSTPGSSPLHFGNGTRLTVT.

The chain links TRBV5-1 to TRBJ2-5; TRBD1 matches 8 bases. In germline, CDR1 is SGHRS, CDR2 YFSETQ. This CDR3 has 14 residues. With 3 bases clipped from V and 5 bases from J, the junction kept 6 bases outside the gene matches. The CDR3 sequence is CASSSTGVQETQYF. In DNA form, the CDR3 reads TGCGCCAGCAGCTCGACAGGGGTTCAGGAGACCCAGTACTTC.

V is TRBV6-4 and J is TRBJ1-2; 9 bases align to TRBD1. This CDR3 comprises 16 residues. The germline CDR1 and CDR2 sequences are MRHNA and SNTAGT. The V gene end was trimmed by 7 bases and the J gene end by 4 bases; junction bases not matched to a gene: 13. The CDR3 DNA reads TGTGCCAGCACCCTCCTTCCGGGACAGGGCGTCTATGGCTACACCTTC. Its protein is CASTLLPGQGVYGYTF.

The chain carries TRBV11-3 and TRBJ2-1; TRBD2 matches at 8 bases. Germline lookup yields CDR1 SGHNT and CDR2 YENEEA. The CDR3 sequence is 17 residues long. Trimming removed 0 bases from V and 7 bases from J; junction bases left unmatched: 11. The CDR3 here is CASSLDGAGGVWNEQFF. The CDR3 bases are TGTGCCAGCAGCTTAGATGGCGCGGGGGGTGTGTGGAATGAGCAGTTCTTC.

This clone has at least ten counts. This chain connects TRBV5-4 to TRBJ1-1; possibly TRBD1 for D (5 bases). Trimming pared 6 bases from V and 4 bases from J, leaving 13 bases between. The CDR3 covers 13 residues. Germline CDR1 is SGHNT and CDR2 is YYREEE (reference sequence). The CDR3 loop is CASMGGGATEAFF. The DNA for the CDR3 is TGTGCCAGCATGGGTGGAGGGGCCACTGAAGCTTTCTTT.

This sequence joins TRBV7-9 and TRBJ2-7; 10 bases agree with TRBD1. Germline loops: CDR1 SEHNR, CDR2 FQNEAQ (reference sequence). The CDR3 is made up of 15 amino acids. V gave up 5 bases and J gave up 3 bases; unmatched junction bases: 7. CDR3 sequence: CASSIPGQGVYEQYF. Written as DNA, the CDR3 is TGTGCCAGCAGCATCCCTGGACAGGGGGTCTACGAGCAGTACTTC.

This rearrangement joins TRBV6-1 to TRBJ1-2; 9 bases agree with TRBD1. The CDR3 sequence is 16 residues long. The germline V gene has CDR1 MNHNS and CDR2 SASEGT. V lost 3 bases and J lost 8; bases outside the gene matches: 13. The CDR3 sequence: CASSELGQGMSGGYTF. The CDR3 nucleotides are TGTGCCAGCAGTGAGCTGGGACAGGGCATGTCGGGGGGCTACACCTTC.

The CDR3 DNA reads as TGTGCCAGCAGTCCCTCGGACAGGGTCTACGAGCAGTACTTC. Residues: CASSPSDRVYEQYF. The chain couples TRBV11-3 to TRBJ2-7; 8 positions match TRBD1. Germline V gene sequence: CDR1 SGHNT, CDR2 YENEEA. The V and J ends lost 6 bases and 3 bases, in that order; junction bases with no gene match: 7. This CDR3 has 14 amino acids.

The rearrangement uses TRBV9 and TRBJ2-3, with 9 bases aligning to TRBD2. This CDR3 has 16 residues. Unmatched junction bases numbered 10, after V lost 5 bases and J lost 3 bases. The V gene's germline CDR1 is SGDLS and CDR2 YYNGEE. The CDR3 protein is CASSLAAGGPTDTQYF. CDR3 DNA sequence: TGTGCCAGCAGTCTCGCCGCGGGGGGGCCGACAGATACGCAGTATTTT.